This T cell receptor (beta chain) was captured by sequencing in a study of CD8 T cells in ankylosing spondylitis. Study outcomes and limitations: A CD8+ phenotype characterized the disease-linked clones, which were relatively rare in peripheral blood.

In the case of this clonotype: Its specificity is not known.

Libraries of TCR beta came from quantitative 5'-RACE with molecular barcodes. MiXCR, run by TCRdb on the 5' RACE reads, gives a single entry per CDR3 protein. The sample carries approximately 110,000 distinct CDR3 sequences, around 24% recorded once. This clonotype was sampled from a male donor with ankylosing spondylitis. Sequencing input: synovial fluid, either unsorted or a sorted T cell fraction (not recorded which).

The DNA for the CDR3 is TGTGCCAGCAGTTTCTGGGACAGGGCTGTCTACACCTTC. This gives the protein CASSFWDRAVYTF. The gene calls are TRBV27 and TRBJ1-2; the match to TRBD1 covers 9 bases. Germline trimming cut 3 bases from V and 10 bases from J; bases unmatched to any gene: 6. There are 13 residues in the CDR3. Per germline, CDR1 MNHEY and CDR2 SMNVEV (reference sequence).